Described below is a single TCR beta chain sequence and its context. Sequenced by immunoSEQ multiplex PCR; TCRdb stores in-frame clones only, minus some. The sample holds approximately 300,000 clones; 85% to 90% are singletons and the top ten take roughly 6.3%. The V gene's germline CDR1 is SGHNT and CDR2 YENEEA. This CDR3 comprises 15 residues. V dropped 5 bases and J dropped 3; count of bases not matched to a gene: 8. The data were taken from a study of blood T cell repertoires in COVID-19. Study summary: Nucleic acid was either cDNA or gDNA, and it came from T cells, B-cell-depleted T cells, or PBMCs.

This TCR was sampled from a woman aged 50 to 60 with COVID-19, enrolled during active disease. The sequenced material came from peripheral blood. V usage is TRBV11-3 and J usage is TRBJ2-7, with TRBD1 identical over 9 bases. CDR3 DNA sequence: TGTGCCAGCAGCGCTCGGGACAGGGATATCTACGAGCAGTACTTC. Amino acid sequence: CASSARDRDIYEQYF.